This TCR beta chain was captured by sequencing in a study of beta chain features in type 1 diabetes. Study overall: In age, gender and cell yields, patients were similar to healthy donors. Study observations and caveats: Resolution of whether HLA type affects TCRB rearrangement was not achieved here. Across patients, naive, central memory and Treg TCRB repertoires exhibited apparently greater similarity than was observed across healthy donors. Among patients with Type 1 diabetes, TCRB CDR3s were moderately but significantly shorter in every one of the four CD4+ subsets.

As for this clone: Its target is not known.

Unmatched junction bases numbered 7, after V lost 1 base and J lost 2 bases. Germline V gene data show CDR1 as SGHVS and CDR2 as FQNEAQ. CDR3 length: 17 residues. Markers CD45RO/CCR7/CD25/CD127/CD95/CD27 served to sort CD4+ naive, central memory, regulatory and stem cell-like memory cells. The whole isolated RNA underwent reverse transcription, so sequencing captured expressed TCRB transcripts. The assay was immunoSEQ multiplex PCR, and TCRdb's table has in-frame clones only and misses some. This sample carries hundreds of thousands of clones, over 13% of them seen once, and the ten largest clones take approximately 0.043%.

This rearrangement joins TRBV7-8 to TRBJ2-3; 9 bases agree with TRBD2. The clonotype comes from a man between 18 and 35 years old with type 1 diabetes. Sequencing was carried out using naive CD4+ T cells from blood. The CDR3 DNA reads as TGTGCCAGCAGCTTAGTTCCCAGCGGGGGGACCACAGATACGCAGTATTTT. It encodes CASSLVPSGGTTDTQYF. The variable domain in full, completed from reference TRBV7-8 and TRBJ2-3, reads GAGVSQSPRYKVAKRGQDVALRCDPISGHVSLFWYQQALGQGPEFLTYFQNEAQLDKSGLPSDRFFAERPEGSVSTLKIQRTQQEDSAVYLCASSLVPSGGTTDTQYFGPGTRLTVL.